The 2 T cell receptor beta chains below all came from one sample that was sequenced in a study of beta chain features in type 1 diabetes. General study findings and limits: When Type 1 diabetes patients were examined, their TCRB CDR3s proved moderately but significantly shorter in all four CD4+ subsets.

As every portion of the isolated RNA was reverse transcribed, the sequencing read expressed TCRB transcripts. The method was immunoSEQ multiplex PCR; TCRdb's version includes in-frame clones alone and lacks a portion of them. Among about 53,000 clones listed, 50% to 75% were seen once. No antigens are known for them. The sequencing sample was made of stem cell memory CD4+ T cells from blood. All receptors come from a woman aged 30 to 39 with type 1 diabetes.

The chain combines TRBV29-1 with TRBJ1-1; the D gene is possibly TRBD1 (5 bases). This CDR3 comprises 15 residues. Germline values: CDR1 SQVTM, CDR2 ANQGSEA. Deletions cut 7 bases from V and 4 bases from J, with 22 bases between. The CDR3 DNA reads as TGCAGCGCTACCCAACCTCAGGGTAGAGTCACTGAAGCTTTCTTT. Protein: CSATQPQGRVTEAFF.

This clone was detected only once. V is TRBV30 and J is TRBJ2-7, with D possibly being TRBD1 (5 bases). Germline V gene sequence: CDR1 GTSNPN, CDR2 SVGIG (reference sequence). V lost 2 bases, J lost 3 bases, and 8 bases lay in between. The CDR3 has 12 amino acids. The CDR3 protein is CAWSRQLYEQYF. CDR3 DNA: TGTGCCTGGAGTCGACAGCTCTACGAGCAGTACTTC.